The 17 T cell receptor beta chains below come from one sample, sequenced in a study of cytomegalovirus exposure and HLA in healthy donors. TCRdb keeps only in-frame clones here, not all; method: immunoSEQ multiplex PCR. Here the sample spans about 74,000 clones, around 94% being singletons. The sample consisted of PBMCs. These receptors originate from a man in his late teens or twenties in good health and CMV-seropositive.

J is TRBJ2-5 and V is TRBV7-2, with 8 bases lining up with TRBD2. This CDR3 is 16 amino acids long. Germline values: CDR1 SGHTA, CDR2 FQGNSA. V was clipped by 1 base and J by 2 bases; unmatched bases: 6. The CDR3 DNA is TGTGCCAGCAGCTTAGGGGTAGCGGGATATCAAGAGACCCAGTACTTC. It is translated as CASSLGVAGYQETQYF. The whole variable domain, remainder taken from reference TRBV7-2 and TRBJ2-5, is GAGVSQSPSNKVTEKGKDVELRCDPISGHTALYWYRQSLGQGLEFLIYFQGNSAPDKSGLPSDRFSAERTGGSVSTLTIQRTQQEDSAVYLCASSLGVAGYQETQYFGPGTRLLVL.

V and J are TRBV15 and TRBJ2-6, with 8 positions matching TRBD1. V was pared by 1 base and J by 2 bases, with 7 bases of the junction left unmatched. CDR1 and CDR2 from the germline V gene are LNHNV and YYDKDF (reference sequence). The length of the CDR3 is 18 residues. In DNA, the CDR3 is TGTGCCACCAGCAGAGCAGGGGGCGTTTCTACTGGGGCCAACGTCCTGACTTTC. Residues: CATSRAGGVSTGANVLTF. Full variable domain (missing parts from reference TRBV15 and TRBJ2-6): DAMVIQNPRYQVTQFGKPVTLSCSQTLNHNVMYWYQQKSSQAPKLLFHYYDKDFNNEADTPDNFQSRRPNTSFCFLDIRSPGLGDTAMYLCATSRAGGVSTGANVLTFGAGSRLTVL.

This sequence joins TRBV2 and TRBJ1-3; no definite D call. The CDR3 length is 16 residues. V lost 4 bases and J 0 bases, leaving 13 bases between the germline ends. The germline V gene has CDR1 SNHLY and CDR2 FYNNEI. CDR3 bases: TGTGCCAGCAGTGTGTATGAGGGAATCTCTGGAAACACCATATATTTT. Translating it yields CASSVYEGISGNTIYF.

The chain joins TRBV14 to TRBJ1-1; tentatively, D is TRBD1 (6 bases). In germline, CDR1 is SGHDN, CDR2 FVKESK. V lost 1 base and J 7 bases, leaving 13 bases between the germline ends. The length of the CDR3 is 14 residues. In nucleotides, the CDR3 is TGTGCCAGCAGCCAAGTCGCGGGGGCTGGTGAAGCTTTCTTT. The encoded protein is CASSQVAGAGEAFF. The full variable domain, rest sourced from reference TRBV14 and TRBJ1-1, is EAGVTQFPSHSVIEKGQTVTLRCDPISGHDNLYWYRRVMGKEIKFLLHFVKESKQDESGMPNNRFLAERTGGTYSTLKVQPAELEDSGVYFCASSQVAGAGEAFFGQGTRLTVV.

The rearrangement uses TRBV6-6 and TRBJ2-1; 9 bases map to TRBD1. The CDR3 runs 16 residues. With V trimmed by 1 base and J by 6 bases, 7 bases remained unmatched. The germline gives CDR1 MNHNY, CDR2 SVGAGI (reference sequence). This CDR3 reads CASSYLGTGLFNEQFF. CDR3 coding DNA: TGTGCCAGCAGTTACTTAGGGACAGGGCTTTTCAATGAGCAGTTCTTC.

The V call is TRBV19, the J call TRBJ1-1; D perhaps matches TRBD1 (5 bases). The CDR3 covers 13 residues. The V end was cut by 3 bases, the J end by 3 bases, with 8 bases between. The V gene's germline CDR1 is LNHDA and CDR2 SQIVND (reference sequence). The CDR3 nucleotides read TGTGCCAGTAGTATCACGGGGGACACTGAAGCTTTCTTT. As protein: CASSITGDTEAFF. The entire variable domain, with the rest obtained from reference TRBV19 and TRBJ1-1, is as follows: DGGITQSPKYLFRKEGQNVTLSCEQNLNHDAMYWYRQDPGQGLRLIYYSQIVNDFQKGDIAEGYSVSREKKESFPLTVTSAQKNPTAFYLCASSITGDTEAFFGQGTRLTVV.

DNA of the CDR3: TGTGCCAGCAGTTACTCGATCGAGTTGAACACTGAAGCTTTCTTT. This sequence encodes CASSYSIELNTEAFF. The chain recombines TRBV6-5 with TRBJ1-1, with no clear D. Germline values: CDR1 MNHEY, CDR2 SVGAGI. V dropped 0 bases and J dropped 0 bases, with 8 bases sitting between them. This CDR3 contains 15 residues.

The chain carries TRBV5-1 and TRBJ1-2; 7 positions agree with TRBD1. The length of the CDR3 is 19 residues. V gave up 0 bases and J gave up 4 bases; unmatched junction bases: 18. Per germline, CDR1 SGHRS and CDR2 YFSETQ. The CDR3 sequence is CASSLGFQLGTVNFYGYTF. As DNA, the CDR3 is TGCGCCAGCAGCTTGGGATTTCAGTTGGGGACAGTAAATTTCTATGGCTACACCTTC.

The rearrangement links TRBV5-4 to TRBJ2-7, with no clear D. Trimming left V 1 base short and J 7 bases short, with 12 bases between. The CDR3 is made up of 13 amino acids. Germline values: CDR1 SGHNT, CDR2 YYREEE (reference sequence). This CDR3 is CASSLPGGGEQYF. DNA of the CDR3: TGTGCCAGCAGCTTGCCGGGTGGTGGAGAGCAGTACTTC.

The J gene is TRBJ2-1, the V gene TRBV9; 7 bases are shared with TRBD2. The CDR3 consists of 15 residues. Germline V gives CDR1 SGDLS, CDR2 YYNGEE. V shed 5 bases and J 7 bases; nucleotides not matched to a gene: 12. The CDR3 reads CASSRVIAGGNEQFF. CDR3 DNA: TGTGCCAGCAGTCGGGTAATAGCGGGTGGAAATGAGCAGTTCTTC.

Here the CDR3 DNA reads TGTGCCAGCAGTTTAAGTACAGGTAACACTGAAGCTTTCTTT. This sequence encodes CASSLSTGNTEAFF. This chain connects TRBV28 to TRBJ1-1; possibly TRBD1 for D (5 bases). V lost 2 bases to trimming and J lost 2 bases, with 9 bases between them. CDR1 and CDR2 (germline): MDHEN, SYDVKM. The CDR3 extends over 14 amino acids.

This clone turned up a few times. V is TRBV6-1 and J is TRBJ2-3; D is undetermined. Germline CDR1 is MNHNS and CDR2 is SASEGT. The CDR3 length is 14 residues. V lost 1 base, J lost 4 bases, and 9 bases lay in between. In DNA, the CDR3 is TGTGCCAGCAGTGAAGGGCTAGAACCAGATACGCAGTATTTT. As protein: CASSEGLEPDTQYF.

The chain has TRBV5-8 and TRBJ2-3, with 11 bases aligning to TRBD2. The V gene's germline CDR1 is SGHTS and CDR2 YDEGEE. The CDR3 length is 18 residues. J was trimmed by 3 bases and V by 0 bases; bases with no gene match: 9. The CDR3 is CASSLATAGTSGTDTQYF. CDR3 DNA: TGTGCCAGCAGCTTGGCAACCGCCGGGACTAGCGGAACAGATACGCAGTATTTT.

The J gene is TRBJ2-3, the V gene TRBV11-3; 9 nucleotides align to TRBD2. Germline CDR1 SGHNT, CDR2 YENEEA. J was trimmed by 4 bases and V by 4 bases; bases with no gene match: 6. The CDR3 has 15 amino acids. Here the CDR3 DNA reads TGTGCCAGCAGCTATAGCGGGAGACGGCCAGATACGCAGTATTTT. This codes for CASSYSGRRPDTQYF.

The chain is built from TRBV6-5 and TRBJ2-6; no clear D. Germline loops: CDR1 MNHEY, CDR2 SVGAGI. CDR3 length: 14 amino acids. V lost 3 bases to trimming and J lost 1 base, with 4 bases between them. The CDR3 region is CASSYKSGANVLTF. The CDR3 DNA reads TGTGCCAGCAGTTATAAATCTGGGGCCAACGTCCTGACTTTC.

The rearrangement links TRBV28 to TRBJ2-3, with 9 bases lining up with TRBD1. The V gene end was trimmed by 5 bases and the J gene end by 11 bases; junction bases not matched to a gene: 14. The CDR3 covers 15 residues. In germline, CDR1 is MDHEN, CDR2 SYDVKM. The DNA of the CDR3 is TGTGCCAGCAGTCCGCCCGGGACAGGGCCCGGGAAGCAGTATTTT. Protein sequence: CASSPPGTGPGKQYF.

The genes are TRBV5-1 and TRBJ2-7, with unresolved D. Germline CDR1 SGHRS, CDR2 YFSETQ. V lost 2 bases and J 0 bases, leaving 6 bases between the germline ends. The CDR3 spans 13 residues. The CDR3 DNA reads TGCGCCAGCAGCTTAGGAGTCTCCTACGAGCAGTACTTC. Protein product: CASSLGVSYEQYF.